A selection of T cell receptor beta chains follows, all from one sample in a study of blood T cell repertoires in COVID-19. Sequencing was performed with immunoSEQ multiplex PCR; in TCRdb, only in-frame clones are kept and a portion is missing. This table holds 340,000 or so clones, around 82% found once. The sample taken for sequencing was peripheral blood. The receptors here all came from a man aged 30 to 45 with active or convalescent COVID-19. Each CDR3 is given with its conserved first and last residue. The order of the fields is J gene, D gene, clone size, V gene, CDR3 protein, CDR3 DNA. A D gene is named only where the DNA matches it firmly. Not every row has a clone size; where given, it reads once, few, many or a size class.

j_gene: TRBJ1-5; d_gene: TRBD1; abundance: -; v_gene: TRBV4-3; CDR3aa: CASSQGQGSNQPQHF; CDR3nt: TGCGCCAGCAGCCAAGGACAGGGGTCCAATCAGCCCCAGCATTTT
j_gene: TRBJ2-5; d_gene: -; abundance: -; v_gene: TRBV5-4; CDR3aa: CASSLGQGLETQYF; CDR3nt: TGTGCCAGCAGCTTGGGACAGGGACTCGAGACCCAGTACTTC
j_gene: TRBJ1-2; d_gene: -; abundance: -; v_gene: TRBV4-2; CDR3aa: CASSQDASANYGYTF; CDR3nt: TGTGCCAGCAGCCAAGACGCCAGCGCTAACTATGGCTACACCTTC
j_gene: TRBJ1-3; d_gene: -; abundance: -; v_gene: TRBV3-1/TRBV3-2; CDR3aa: CASSHLLSGNTIYF; CDR3nt: TGTGCCAGCAGCCATCTCCTCTCTGGAAACACCATATATTTT
j_gene: TRBJ2-3; d_gene: TRBD2; abundance: -; v_gene: TRBV12-5; CDR3aa: CASGLSRGGRQTDTQYF; CDR3nt: TGTGCTAGTGGTTTGTCCCGGGGGGGCAGGCAAACAGATACGCAGTATTTT
j_gene: TRBJ1-4; d_gene: -; abundance: -; v_gene: TRBV2; CDR3aa: CASQRGTTNEKLFF; CDR3nt: TGTGCCAGCCAGCGGGGGACAACTAATGAAAAACTGTTTTTT
j_gene: TRBJ1-4; d_gene: -; abundance: -; v_gene: TRBV5-1; CDR3aa: CASSLAGATNEKLFF; CDR3nt: TGCGCCAGCAGCTTGGCAGGGGCAACTAATGAAAAACTGTTTTTT
j_gene: TRBJ2-1; d_gene: -; abundance: -; v_gene: TRBV6-2/TRBV6-3; CDR3aa: CASSYSWGVPPNGNEQFF; CDR3nt: TGTGCCAGCAGTTACTCATGGGGAGTTCCTCCGAATGGCAATGAGCAGTTCTTC
j_gene: TRBJ2-3; d_gene: -; abundance: -; v_gene: TRBV3-1/TRBV3-2; CDR3aa: CASSQEWQRREGGPLDTQYF; CDR3nt: TGTGCCAGCAGCCAAGAGTGGCAGCGGAGGGAGGGGGGGCCGTTAGATACGCAGTATTTT
j_gene: TRBJ2-7; d_gene: -; abundance: -; v_gene: TRBV5-6; CDR3aa: CASSLWPGGLGYEQYF; CDR3nt: TGTGCCAGCAGCCTCTGGCCCGGGGGGCTAGGGTACGAGCAGTACTTC
j_gene: TRBJ1-6; d_gene: -; abundance: -; v_gene: TRBV30; CDR3aa: CAWDSSRGSPLHF; CDR3nt: TGTGCCTGGGACAGCTCAAGGGGTTCACCCCTCCACTTT
j_gene: TRBJ1-2; d_gene: TRBD1; abundance: -; v_gene: TRBV5-1; CDR3aa: CASSLTTGDGYTF; CDR3nt: TGCGCCAGCAGCTTGACGACAGGGGATGGCTACACCTTC
j_gene: TRBJ2-5; d_gene: TRBD1; abundance: -; v_gene: TRBV29-1; CDR3aa: CSVEGYRGLQETQYF; CDR3nt: TGCAGCGTTGAAGGATACAGGGGGCTCCAAGAGACCCAGTACTTC
j_gene: TRBJ2-3; d_gene: TRBD2; abundance: once; v_gene: TRBV7-9; CDR3aa: CASSLDQAGGGDTQYF; CDR3nt: TGTGCCAGCAGCTTAGATCAAGCGGGAGGAGGAGATACGCAGTATTTT
j_gene: TRBJ1-5; d_gene: -; abundance: -; v_gene: TRBV10-3; CDR3aa: CAISERGGQDQPQHF; CDR3nt: TGTGCCATCAGTGAGCGGGGGGGGCAGGATCAGCCCCAGCATTTT
j_gene: TRBJ1-1; d_gene: -; abundance: -; v_gene: TRBV11-3; CDR3aa: CASSLVRETEAFF; CDR3nt: TGTGCCAGCAGCTTAGTGCGCGAAACTGAAGCTTTCTTT
j_gene: TRBJ2-3; d_gene: -; abundance: many; v_gene: TRBV5-1; CDR3aa: CASSFEGPPGGTQYF; CDR3nt: TGCGCCAGCAGCTTTGAGGGACCTCCCGGGGGTACGCAGTATTTT
j_gene: TRBJ1-2; d_gene: TRBD1; abundance: -; v_gene: TRBV12-3/TRBV12-4; CDR3aa: CASSFTGQYGYTF; CDR3nt: TGTGCCAGCAGTTTCACGGGACAGTATGGCTACACCTTC
j_gene: TRBJ1-1; d_gene: -; abundance: -; v_gene: TRBV9; CDR3aa: CASSVVANTEAFF; CDR3nt: TGTGCCAGCAGCGTAGTAGCGAACACTGAAGCTTTCTTT
j_gene: TRBJ1-5; d_gene: TRBD1; abundance: -; v_gene: TRBV28; CDR3aa: CASSSTGQPQHF; CDR3nt: TGTGCCAGCAGTTCGACAGGGCAGCCCCAGCATTTT
j_gene: TRBJ1-6; d_gene: -; abundance: -; v_gene: TRBV9; CDR3aa: CASSVQRGGSPLHF; CDR3nt: TGTGCCAGCAGCGTACAGAGGGGAGGATCACCCCTCCACTTT
j_gene: TRBJ1-3; d_gene: -; abundance: -; v_gene: TRBV19; CDR3aa: CASSSSFDRSSGNTIYF; CDR3nt: TGTGCCAGTAGTTCCTCCTTCGACAGGTCCTCTGGAAACACCATATATTTT
j_gene: TRBJ1-1; d_gene: -; abundance: -; v_gene: TRBV12-5; CDR3aa: CASGLGPGTEAFF; CDR3nt: TGTGCTAGTGGTTTGGGTCCGGGCACTGAAGCTTTCTTT
j_gene: TRBJ2-1; d_gene: -; abundance: -; v_gene: TRBV7-3; CDR3aa: CASSSSLYNEQFF; CDR3nt: TGTGCCAGCAGCTCCTCCCTATACAATGAGCAGTTCTTC
j_gene: TRBJ2-4; d_gene: -; abundance: once; v_gene: TRBV10-3; CDR3aa: CAISESWEAGGIYF; CDR3nt: TGTGCCATCAGTGAGTCGTGGGAGGCAGGAGGTATATACTTC
j_gene: TRBJ1-4; d_gene: -; abundance: -; v_gene: TRBV6-1; CDR3aa: CASSDFAGKETNEKLFF; CDR3nt: TGTGCCAGCAGTGACTTTGCAGGGAAGGAAACTAATGAAAAACTGTTTTTT
j_gene: TRBJ2-2; d_gene: -; abundance: -; v_gene: TRBV30; CDR3aa: CAWRSGLGELFF; CDR3nt: TGTGCCTGGAGAAGCGGTCTAGGGGAGCTGTTTTTT
j_gene: TRBJ2-2; d_gene: -; abundance: once; v_gene: TRBV18; CDR3aa: CASSDPRLSNTGELFF; CDR3nt: TGTGCCAGCTCGGATCCTAGACTATCGAACACCGGGGAGCTGTTTTTT
j_gene: TRBJ2-7; d_gene: TRBD2; abundance: -; v_gene: TRBV4-1; CDR3aa: CASSHGNLLAGGLYEQYF; CDR3nt: TGCGCCAGCAGCCATGGAAATCTGCTAGCGGGGGGGCTTTACGAGCAGTACTTC
j_gene: TRBJ1-3; d_gene: -; abundance: -; v_gene: TRBV5-1; CDR3aa: CASSFKNTIYF; CDR3nt: TGCGCCAGCAGCTTCAAAAACACCATATATTTT